These 20 T cell receptor beta chains were sequenced from one sample in a study of cytomegalovirus exposure and HLA in healthy donors. The PCR used 60 Vbeta and 13 Jbeta primers. Assay: immunoSEQ multiplex PCR; the TCRdb copy retains only in-frame clones and omits some. The sample carries around 190,000 clones, 60% to 80% recorded once. Input material: PBMCs. The receptors were gathered from a woman between 18 and 29 years old in good health and CMV-seronegative.

The chain carries TRBV6-5 and TRBJ1-1; no clear D. The CDR3 spans 16 residues. The germline V gene has CDR1 MNHEY and CDR2 SVGAGI. V shed 3 bases and J shed 2 bases, with 16 bases lying between them. The chain's CDR3 is CASSYLHGTANTEAFF. DNA of the CDR3: TGTGCCAGCAGTTATCTACATGGTACAGCTAACACTGAAGCTTTCTTT.

V and J are TRBV7-2 and TRBJ2-6; TRBD1 matches at 10 bases. CDR3 length equals 19 residues. Per the germline V gene, CDR1 is SGHTA and CDR2 is FQGNSA. V lost 5 bases to trimming and J lost 2 bases; unmatched junction nucleotides: 12. The CDR3 sequence: CASSPRGTGVGTGANVLTF. Written as DNA, the CDR3 is TGTGCCAGCAGCCCAAGGGGGACAGGGGTTGGGACTGGGGCCAACGTCCTGACTTTC. Drawing the rest from reference TRBV7-2 and TRBJ2-6, the complete variable domain is GAGVSQSPSNKVTEKGKDVELRCDPISGHTALYWYRQSLGQGLEFLIYFQGNSAPDKSGLPSDRFSAERTGGSVSTLTIQRTQQEDSAVYLCASSPRGTGVGTGANVLTFGAGSRLTVL.

The chain couples TRBV4-2 to TRBJ1-2, with TRBD1 identical over 7 bases. This CDR3 has 16 amino acids. The germline V gene encodes CDR1 LGHNA and CDR2 YNFKEQ. Trimming at V came to 1 base and at J to 0 bases, leaving 5 bases not matched to a gene. The CDR3 DNA sequence: TGTGCCAGCAGCCAAGGAGGGGGCAGGGCTAACTATGGCTACACCTTC. Its protein is CASSQGGGRANYGYTF.

The chain carries TRBV9 and TRBJ2-7, with 12 bases fitting TRBD1. The CDR3 extends over 14 amino acids. Per the germline V gene, CDR1 is SGDLS and CDR2 is YYNGEE. V lost 4 bases and J lost 7; bases outside the gene matches: 6. CDR3 nucleotide sequence: TGTGCCAGCAGCATGGGGACAGGGGGCCGGGAGCAGTACTTC. It encodes CASSMGTGGREQYF.

A single count supports this clone. This chain joins TRBV5-4 and TRBJ1-2, with TRBD1 as a possible D gene (5 bases). This CDR3 spans 18 amino acids. Per germline, CDR1 SGHNT and CDR2 YYREEE (reference sequence). V was cut by 0 bases and J by 0 bases, with 18 bases left in between. The CDR3 reads CASSLGGVPPGTNYGYTF. CDR3 DNA: TGTGCCAGCAGCTTGGGGGGGGTTCCCCCGGGGACTAACTATGGCTACACCTTC.

V gene TRBV21-1 combines with J gene TRBJ2-7; the listed D gene, TRBD1, was not tested against the DNA. TRBV21-1 is listed as a pseudogene. The CDR3 consists of 16 residues. Here the CDR3 reads CASPRGETGVFYEQYF. CDR3 bases: TGTGCCAGCCCTAGGGGGGAGACAGGGGTCTTCTACGAGCAGTACTTC.

J is TRBJ2-7 and V is TRBV13; 12 bases align to TRBD1. Germline V gene lookup returns CDR1 PRHDT and CDR2 FYEKMQ (reference sequence). Unmatched junction bases numbered 5, after V lost 5 bases and J lost 0 bases. The CDR3 totals 16 residues. The CDR3 DNA follows: TGTGCCAGCAGCCCAAAGGGACAGGGGGCCTCCTACGAGCAGTACTTC. This translates into CASSPKGQGASYEQYF. The full variable domain, rest sourced from reference TRBV13 and TRBJ2-7, is AAGVIQSPRHLIKEKRETATLKCYPIPRHDTVYWYQQGPGQDPQFLISFYEKMQSDKGSIPDRFSAQQFSDYHSELNMSSLELGDSALYFCASSPKGQGASYEQYFGPGTRLTVT.

This chain joins TRBV4-1 and TRBJ2-5; the D is unclear. The CDR3 extends over 14 amino acids. V shed 5 bases and J shed 2 bases, with 12 bases lying between them. CDR1 MGHRA and CDR2 YSYEKL come from the germline V gene. CDR3 nucleotides: TGCGCCAGCAGCGTGAACCTGCAGCAAGAGACCCAGTACTTC. It is translated as CASSVNLQQETQYF.

J is TRBJ1-4 and V is TRBV10-1, with TRBD1 matching 7 bases. V shed 9 bases and J 4 bases; nucleotides not matched to a gene: 5. The germline gives CDR1 WNHNN, CDR2 SYGVQD (reference sequence). The CDR3 contains 13 residues. CDR3 nucleotide sequence: TGCGCCAGTTCGGACAGGAGTAATGAAAAACTGTTTTTT. Translating gives CASSDRSNEKLFF.

J is TRBJ2-7 and V is TRBV6-5; 8 nucleotides align to TRBD1. Germline V gene sequence: CDR1 MNHEY, CDR2 SVGAGI. The CDR3 contains 14 residues. V lost 7 bases and J lost 0; bases outside the gene matches: 5. This CDR3 reads CASIIGQGSYEQYF. The CDR3 DNA follows: TGTGCCAGCATTATAGGACAGGGCTCCTACGAGCAGTACTTC.

J is TRBJ2-7 and V is TRBV30; D not certain. This CDR3 region has 12 residues. V shed 2 bases and J shed 4 bases, with 9 bases lying between them. Germline CDR1 is GTSNPN and CDR2 is SVGIG (reference sequence). CDR3: CAWSSRYYEQYF. The CDR3 DNA reads as TGTGCCTGGAGTAGTCGCTATTACGAGCAGTACTTC.

The chain has TRBV6-5 and TRBJ2-1; 7 bases agree with TRBD2. Trimming removed 4 bases from V and 0 bases from J; junction bases left unmatched: 0. Germline V lookup: CDR1 MNHEY, CDR2 SVGAGI. CDR3 length equals 14 residues. The CDR3 sequence is CASSSGGSYNEQFF. For the CDR3, the DNA is TGTGCCAGCAGTTCGGGGGGCTCCTACAATGAGCAGTTCTTC.

This rearrangement joins TRBV6-1 to TRBJ1-3; D is uncertain. V shed 6 bases and J shed 1 base, with 13 bases lying between them. The CDR3 spans 15 residues. Germline CDR1 reads MNHNS; CDR2 reads SASEGT. DNA for the CDR3: TGTGCCAGCAGCTTTGAGGGAGATTCTGGAAACACCATATATTTT. Protein product: CASSFEGDSGNTIYF.

V gene TRBV30 combines with J gene TRBJ1-2; D gene uncertain. The germline V gene has CDR1 GTSNPN and CDR2 SVGIG (reference sequence). The CDR3 contains 11 residues. Trimming shortened V by 5 bases and J by 2 bases, and 6 bases separated the two germline ends. The CDR3 DNA reads as TGTGCCTGGGAGGCGAACTATGGCTACACCTTC. Amino acids: CAWEANYGYTF.

In this sample, this clone turned up once. The chain recombines TRBV18 with TRBJ1-2; TRBD1 is a possible D gene (5 bases). Germline V gene sequence: CDR1 KGHSH, CDR2 LQKENI. V dropped 2 bases and J dropped 4 bases, with 14 bases sitting between them. The CDR3 is 15 amino acids. This CDR3 reads CASSPSGGSGYGYTF. CDR3 DNA sequence: TGTGCCAGCTCACCATCCGGGGGAAGTGGCTATGGCTACACCTTC.

J is TRBJ2-3 and V is TRBV11-1; D may be TRBD2 (6 bases). Germline V lookup: CDR1 SGHAT, CDR2 FQDESV (reference sequence). The CDR3 covers 13 residues. Trimming took 5 bases from V and 6 from J, leaving 12 bases between them. CDR3 DNA: TGTGCCAGCAGCATGGGGGGAGAGGATACGCAGTATTTT. This codes for CASSMGGEDTQYF.

The chain has TRBV15 and TRBJ1-4; 11 positions agree with TRBD1. J gave up 7 bases and V 3 bases, and 4 bases lay outside the gene matches. CDR1 LNHNV and CDR2 YYDKDF come from the germline V gene (reference sequence). This CDR3 has 15 residues. The CDR3 region is CATSSLGTGGEKLFF. CDR3 nucleotides: TGTGCCACCAGCAGTCTCGGGACAGGGGGTGAAAAACTGTTTTTT.

This chain connects TRBV5-4 to TRBJ1-1; the D gene is possibly TRBD1 (5 bases). Trimming stripped 6 bases from V and 1 base from J, with 13 bases between. The CDR3 loop spans 14 amino acids. The germline gives CDR1 SGHNT, CDR2 YYREEE (reference sequence). The CDR3 DNA sequence: TGTGCCAGCAAGCTTAGGGGCGGGAACACTGAAGCTTTCTTT. Protein: CASKLRGGNTEAFF.

The V call is TRBV30, the J call TRBJ1-2; the D gene is possibly TRBD1 (6 bases). The CDR3 totals 15 residues. Trimming removed 1 base at V and 6 bases at J, with 18 bases between. The germline gives CDR1 GTSNPN, CDR2 SVGIG (reference sequence). CDR3 protein: CAWSDFRGNVNGYTF. The CDR3, as DNA: TGTGCCTGGAGTGATTTTAGGGGGAACGTTAATGGCTACACCTTC.

J is TRBJ2-4 and V is TRBV7-2; 8 bases are shared with TRBD2. The trim removed 7 bases at V and 8 bases at J, leaving 7 bases unmatched. Germline V gene lookup returns CDR1 SGHTA and CDR2 FQGNSA. The CDR3 consists of 13 residues. CDR3 sequence reads: CASKAGVRDIQYF. The CDR3 bases are TGTGCCAGCAAAGCGGGAGTTCGGGACATTCAGTACTTC. Variable domain in full (rest from reference TRBV7-2 and TRBJ2-4): GAGVSQSPSNKVTEKGKDVELRCDPISGHTALYWYRQSLGQGLEFLIYFQGNSAPDKSGLPSDRFSAERTGGSVSTLTIQRTQQEDSAVYLCASKAGVRDIQYFGAGTRLSVL.